This entry features one T cell receptor beta chain sequence. Produced via immunoSEQ multiplex PCR; TCRdb's table is partial and in-frame only. This sample has 300,000 to 400,000 clones, with 70% to 90% found just once. This record comes from a study of blood T cell repertoires in COVID-19. This CDR3 is built from 14 residues. Trimming removed 1 base at V and 5 bases at J, with 11 bases between. CDR1 is LGHDT and CDR2 is YNNKEL in the germline V gene (reference sequence). Sequenced: PBMCs or T cells enriched from blood (not recorded which). This sequence originates from a woman aged 40 to 50 with acute COVID-19. The chain uses TRBV3-1 (or the pseudogene TRBV3-2) and TRBJ1-1; tentative D call: TRBD1 (5 bases). The CDR3 sequence: CASSQVAGYTEAFF. In DNA form, the CDR3 reads TGTGCCAGCAGCCAAGTGGCAGGGTATACTGAAGCTTTCTTT.